This T cell receptor beta chain originates from a study of blood T cell repertoires in COVID-19. CDR1 is GTSNPN, CDR2 SVGIG, per germline (reference sequence). V gave up 3 bases and J gave up 8 bases; unmatched junction bases: 6. The CDR3 is 13 amino acids. A few counts support this clone. Clones were read by immunoSEQ multiplex PCR, and TCRdb kept only the in-frame ones, dropping some. This repertoire shows approximately 11,000 clones, almost 90% found once; its top ten account for 10%. Sequenced input: peripheral blood. The chain combines TRBV30 with TRBJ1-2, with 10 bases identical to TRBD1. The TCR sequence derives from a human donor in a cohort sampled during active COVID-19. The CDR3 protein is CAWSRQGAKGYTF. CDR3 nucleotide sequence: TGTGCCTGGAGCAGACAGGGGGCGAAGGGCTACACCTTC.